The 7 T cell receptor beta chains in this list originate from one sample, sequenced in a study of regulatory T cells in long-lasting Graves disease. Indicated time point: newly diagnosed GD, antithyroid drugs for less than 3 months. Preparation of the TCR library used RNA extracted from PBMCs. For TCR beta, libraries came from iRepertoire HTBI primers and Arm-PCR of CDR3 regions. TCRdb processed the multiplex PCR reads anew with MiXCR; each CDR3 protein has one entry. This sample has roughly 500,000 distinct CDR3 sequences, with approximately 13% found just once. This sample also appeared in a second study, on T cells in Graves' hyperthyroidism and ophthalmopathy.

Sequenced material: peripheral blood mononuclear cells (PBMCs), taken at new diagnosis, from a patient treated with antithyroid drugs. These receptors were taken from a man aged 30 to 45 with Graves disease.

This clonotype occurred many times. This rearrangement joins TRBV7-8 to TRBJ1-5, with D perhaps TRBD1 (5 bases). The ends were cut back, 0 bases at V and 0 bases at J, with 12 bases in the middle. The CDR3 loop spans 17 amino acids. The V gene's germline CDR1 is SGHVS and CDR2 FQNEAQ. CDR3 bases: TGTGCCAGCAGCTTAGCAAGGGGAAGATATAGCAATCAGCCCCAGCATTTT. Its translation is CASSLARGRYSNQPQHF.

At least ten counts were recorded for this clonotype. The junction does not match germline at one end; this may be a read error. The V gene is TRBV16, the J gene TRBJ2-1; D is undetermined. This CDR3 comprises 16 residues. The V gene's germline CDR1 is KGHSY and CDR2 FQNENV. The CDR3 here is CASSQGQYPSYNEQFF. The DNA of the CDR3 is TGTGCCAGCAGCCAAGGTCAGTACCCCTCCTACAATGAACAGTTCTTC. The full variable domain, with the rest looked up from reference TRBV16 and TRBJ2-1, is GEEVAQTPKHLVRGEGQKAKLYCAPIKGHSYVFWYQQVLKNEFKFLISFQNENVFDETGMPKERFSAKCLPNSPCSLEIQATKLEDSAVYFCASSQGQYPSYNEQFFGPGTRLTVL.

This clonotype was detected a few times. The chain has TRBV10-3 and TRBJ2-3, with D hard to call. Trimming removed 4 bases at V and 5 bases at J, with 7 bases between. CDR1 and CDR2 from the germline V gene are ENHRY and SYGVKD. The CDR3 extends over 12 amino acids. In DNA form, the CDR3 reads TGTGCCATCAGTGTATGGCAAGATACGCAGTATTTT. It specifies CAISVWQDTQYF.

This clonotype occurred many times. This chain links TRBV12-3 or TRBV12-4 with TRBJ2-7; no definite D call. This CDR3 has 12 residues. V was trimmed by 5 bases and J by 5 bases, leaving 10 bases between them. CDR3 in amino acids: CASSPPRHEQYF. The CDR3 coding sequence is TGTGCCAGCAGTCCCCCCCGGCACGAGCAGTACTTC.

This clonotype was counted at least ten times. This sequence joins TRBV20-1 and TRBJ2-7; 11 bases match TRBD1. CDR1 is DFQATT, CDR2 SNEGSKA, per germline (reference sequence). The CDR3 is 14 residues long. J lost 3 bases, V lost 3 bases, and 4 bases had no gene match. CDR3 in amino acids: CSASSGTGGYEQYF. As DNA, the CDR3 is TGCAGTGCTAGTTCCGGGACAGGGGGCTACGAGCAGTACTTC.

This clonotype has just a few counts. This sequence may be a read error, since a much larger clone differs from it by one base. In DNA form, the CDR3 reads TGTGCCAGCAGTCCCCGGGACATGGGCACAGATACGCAGTATTTT. Its translation: CASSPRDMGTDTQYF. The rearrangement joins TRBV27 to TRBJ2-3; tentative D call: TRBD1 (6 bases). CDR3 length: 15 residues. CDR1 is MNHEY and CDR2 is SMNVEV in the germline V gene (reference sequence). The V and J ends lost 5 bases and 1 base respectively, with 13 bases between them.

There are many counts of this clonotype. CDR3 sequence reads: CASSEIGRGASDGYTF. Here the CDR3 DNA reads TGTGCCAGCAGTGAAATAGGGCGGGGGGCGAGCGATGGCTACACCTTC. The rearrangement uses TRBV6-1 and TRBJ1-2; tentatively, D is TRBD1 (6 bases). This CDR3 spans 16 amino acids. Trimming shortened V by 2 bases and J by 6 bases, and 19 bases separated the two germline ends. The V gene's germline CDR1 is MNHNS and CDR2 SASEGT.